The entry below describes one T cell receptor beta chain. Its antigen remains unidentified. Cultured CD4+ T-cell DNA underwent Oncomine TCR Beta short-read sequencing. TCRdb re-called the PCR reads through MiXCR, storing one row per CDR3 protein. The sample holds 15,000 to 20,000 distinct CDR3 sequences, around half seen once. Treatment defined: approximately 10-day PBMC culture with coronavirus spike peptide pools or control peptides (ViraFEST assay). This sample is part of a study of vaccination and CD4 T cells after COVID-19. The clonotype originates from a human donor who had recovered from COVID-19. Sample: CD4+ T cells from blood, cultured in vitro, taken before SARS-CoV-2 vaccination.

For the CDR3, the DNA is TGCAGTGCTAGAGCCGCTAGCGGGGGGGCTAGCACAGATACGCAGTATTTT. Its protein product is CSARAASGGASTDTQYF. The chain carries TRBV20-1 and TRBJ2-3; 12 bases agree with TRBD2. Germline CDR1 and CDR2: DFQATT and SNEGSKA (reference sequence). V lost 1 base, J lost 0 bases, and 5 bases stayed unmatched. The CDR3 consists of 17 residues.